This T cell receptor (beta chain) was identified during a study of technical replicates of blood from several donors. The assay was immunoSEQ multiplex PCR, and TCRdb's table has in-frame clones only and misses some. Of about 62,000 clones in the sample, nearly 98% are singletons; the top ten hold over 0.15%. Germline V gene lookup returns CDR1 SGHNT and CDR2 YENEEA. The CDR3 extends over 14 amino acids. Trimming shortened V by 1 base and J by 3 bases, and 10 bases separated the two germline ends. Sample: T cells isolated from PBMCs. The V call is TRBV11-3, the J call TRBJ2-7; no clear D. This TCR was sampled from a human donor in good health. This CDR3 is CASSLGPEHYEQYF. The CDR3 nucleotides read TGTGCCAGCAGCTTAGGACCGGAGCACTACGAGCAGTACTTC. Supplemented by reference TRBV11-3 and TRBJ2-7, the full variable domain reads EAGVVQSPRYKIIEKKQPVAFWCNPISGHNTLYWYLQNLGQGPELLIRYENEEAVDDSQLPKDRFSAERLKGVDSTLKIQPAELGDSAVYLCASSLGPEHYEQYFGPGTRLTVT.